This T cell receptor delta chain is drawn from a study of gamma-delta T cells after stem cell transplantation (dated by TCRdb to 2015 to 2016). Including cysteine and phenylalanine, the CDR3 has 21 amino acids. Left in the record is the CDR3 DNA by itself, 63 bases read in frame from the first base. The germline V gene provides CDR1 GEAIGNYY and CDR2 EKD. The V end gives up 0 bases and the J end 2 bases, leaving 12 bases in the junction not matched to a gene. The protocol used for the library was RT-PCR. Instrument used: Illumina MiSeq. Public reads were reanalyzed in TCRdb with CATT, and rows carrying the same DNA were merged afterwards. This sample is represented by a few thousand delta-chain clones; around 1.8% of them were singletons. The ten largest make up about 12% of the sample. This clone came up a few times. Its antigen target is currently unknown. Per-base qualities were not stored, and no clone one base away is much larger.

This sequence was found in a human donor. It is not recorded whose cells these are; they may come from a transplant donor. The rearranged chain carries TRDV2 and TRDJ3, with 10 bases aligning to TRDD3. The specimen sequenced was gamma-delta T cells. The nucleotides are TGTGCCTGTGACACCCTGCTGGGGGATATTCCAATCACCTGGGACACCCGACAGATGTTTTTC. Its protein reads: CACDTLLGDIPITWDTRQMFF.